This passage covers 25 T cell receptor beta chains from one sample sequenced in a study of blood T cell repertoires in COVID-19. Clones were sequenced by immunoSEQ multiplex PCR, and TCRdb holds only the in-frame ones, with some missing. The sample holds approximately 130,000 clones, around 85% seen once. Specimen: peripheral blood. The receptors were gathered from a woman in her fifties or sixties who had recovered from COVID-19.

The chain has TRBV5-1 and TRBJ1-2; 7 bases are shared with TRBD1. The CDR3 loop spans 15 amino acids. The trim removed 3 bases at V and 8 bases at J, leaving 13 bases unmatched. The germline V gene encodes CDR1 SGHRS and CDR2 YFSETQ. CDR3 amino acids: CASSSGQARGGGYTF. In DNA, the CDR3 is TGCGCCAGCAGCTCAGGACAGGCCCGAGGTGGAGGCTACACCTTC.

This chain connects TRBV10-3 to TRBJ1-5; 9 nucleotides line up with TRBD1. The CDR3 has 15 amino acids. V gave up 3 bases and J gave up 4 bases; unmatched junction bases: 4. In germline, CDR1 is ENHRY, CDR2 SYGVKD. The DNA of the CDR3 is TGTGCCATCAGTGAACAGGGGGCCTTGAATCAGCCCCAGCATTTT. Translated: CAISEQGALNQPQHF.

The CDR3 DNA sequence: TGTGCCAGCAGCTTAATGCTGGGGCCAAGCTACGAGCAGTACTTC. It codes for CASSLMLGPSYEQYF. V is TRBV7-2 and J is TRBJ2-7, with a possible D match to TRBD1 (5 bases). CDR1 is SGHTA, CDR2 FQGNSA, per germline. The CDR3 is 15 amino acids. V dropped 2 bases and J dropped 3 bases, with 14 bases sitting between them.

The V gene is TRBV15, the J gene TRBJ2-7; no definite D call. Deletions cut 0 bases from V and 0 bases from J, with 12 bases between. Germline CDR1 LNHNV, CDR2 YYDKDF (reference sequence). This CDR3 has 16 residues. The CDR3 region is CATSRDFGHRSYEQYF. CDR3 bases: TGTGCCACCAGCAGAGATTTTGGGCACCGCTCCTACGAGCAGTACTTC. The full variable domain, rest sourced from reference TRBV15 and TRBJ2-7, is DAMVIQNPRYQVTQFGKPVTLSCSQTLNHNVMYWYQQKSSQAPKLLFHYYDKDFNNEADTPDNFQSRRPNTSFCFLDIRSPGLGDTAMYLCATSRDFGHRSYEQYFGPGTRLTVT.

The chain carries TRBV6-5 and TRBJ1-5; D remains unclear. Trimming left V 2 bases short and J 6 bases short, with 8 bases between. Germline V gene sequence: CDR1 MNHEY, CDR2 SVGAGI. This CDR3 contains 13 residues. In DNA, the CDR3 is TGTGCCAGCAGTTACAGTGAGGGTCAGCCCCAGCATTTT. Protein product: CASSYSEGQPQHF.

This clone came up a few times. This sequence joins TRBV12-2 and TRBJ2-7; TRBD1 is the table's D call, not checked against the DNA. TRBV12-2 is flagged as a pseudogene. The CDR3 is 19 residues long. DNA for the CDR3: TGTGCAAGTCGCTTAACCCAGGGCAGCAGGGGATCCAGTTTCTACGAGCAGTACTTC. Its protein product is CASRLTQGSRGSSFYEQYF.

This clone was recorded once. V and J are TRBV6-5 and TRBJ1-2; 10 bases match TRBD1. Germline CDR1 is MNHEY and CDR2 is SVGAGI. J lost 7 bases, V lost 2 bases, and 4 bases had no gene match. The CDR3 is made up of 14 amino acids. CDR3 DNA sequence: TGTGCCAGCAGTTACACCGGACAGGGGGTTGGCTACACCTTC. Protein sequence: CASSYTGQGVGYTF.

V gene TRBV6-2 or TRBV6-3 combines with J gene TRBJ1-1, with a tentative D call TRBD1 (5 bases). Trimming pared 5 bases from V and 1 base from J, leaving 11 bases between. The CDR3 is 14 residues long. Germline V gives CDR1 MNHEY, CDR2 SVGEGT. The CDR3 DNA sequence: TGTGCCAGCAGTCAACACGACAGGAACACTGAAGCTTTCTTT. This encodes CASSQHDRNTEAFF.

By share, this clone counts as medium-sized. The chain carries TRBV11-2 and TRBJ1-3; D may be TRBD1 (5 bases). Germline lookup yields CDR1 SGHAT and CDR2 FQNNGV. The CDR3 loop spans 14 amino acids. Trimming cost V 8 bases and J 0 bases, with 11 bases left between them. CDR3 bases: TGTGCCAGCCGCGGACAAACCTCTGGAAACACCATATATTTT. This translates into CASRGQTSGNTIYF.

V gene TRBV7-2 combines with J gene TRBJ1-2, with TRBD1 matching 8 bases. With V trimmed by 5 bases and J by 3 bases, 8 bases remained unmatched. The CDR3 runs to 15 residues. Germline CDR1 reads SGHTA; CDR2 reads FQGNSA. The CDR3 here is CASSARQGPYYGYTF. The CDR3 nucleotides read TGTGCCAGCAGCGCCCGACAGGGGCCCTACTATGGCTACACCTTC. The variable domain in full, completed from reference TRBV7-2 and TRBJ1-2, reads GAGVSQSPSNKVTEKGKDVELRCDPISGHTALYWYRQSLGQGLEFLIYFQGNSAPDKSGLPSDRFSAERTGGSVSTLTIQRTQQEDSAVYLCASSARQGPYYGYTFGSGTRLTVV.

The CDR3 loop reads CSVVPRSGRARDTQYF. The CDR3 DNA is TGCAGCGTTGTCCCCCGTAGCGGGAGGGCCCGGGATACGCAGTATTTT. The chain combines TRBV29-1 with TRBJ2-3; 11 nucleotides align to TRBD2. V lost 4 bases, J lost 6 bases, and 12 bases stayed unmatched. From germline, CDR1 is SQVTM and CDR2 ANQGSEA. The CDR3 loop spans 16 amino acids.

The CDR3 region has the DNA TGCGCCAGCAGCTCCAAAACCGGGACTGCCAGCTGGGGCTACACCTTC. Encoded protein: CASSSKTGTASWGYTF. The V gene is TRBV5-1, the J gene TRBJ1-2; possibly TRBD1 for D (5 bases). The ends were cut back, 3 bases at V and 8 bases at J, with 23 bases in the middle. The germline CDR1 and CDR2 sequences are SGHRS and YFSETQ. This CDR3 region has 16 residues.

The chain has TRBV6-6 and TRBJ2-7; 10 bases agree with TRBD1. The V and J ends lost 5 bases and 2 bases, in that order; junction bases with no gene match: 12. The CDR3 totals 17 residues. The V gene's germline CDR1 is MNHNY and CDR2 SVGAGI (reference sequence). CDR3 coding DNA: TGTGCCAGCAGTCCAGTCCCGGGACAGGGGCAGACCTACGAGCAGTACTTC. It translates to CASSPVPGQGQTYEQYF.

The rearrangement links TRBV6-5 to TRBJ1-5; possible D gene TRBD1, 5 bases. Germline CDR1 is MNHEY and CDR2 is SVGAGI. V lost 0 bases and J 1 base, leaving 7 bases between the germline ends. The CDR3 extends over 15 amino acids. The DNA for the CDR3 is TGTGCCAGCAGTTACTCCGGGGGAAGCAATCAGCCCCAGCATTTT. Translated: CASSYSGGSNQPQHF.

In DNA form, the CDR3 reads TGTGCCAGCAGCATGGGCCCCCCTGAAGCTTTCTTT. Translation gives CASSMGPPEAFF. The J gene is TRBJ1-1, the V gene TRBV11-3; no reliable D call. The CDR3 loop spans 12 amino acids. Between the trimmed V and J ends, which lost 5 bases and 6 bases, there was a span of 10 bases. The germline gives CDR1 SGHNT, CDR2 YENEEA.

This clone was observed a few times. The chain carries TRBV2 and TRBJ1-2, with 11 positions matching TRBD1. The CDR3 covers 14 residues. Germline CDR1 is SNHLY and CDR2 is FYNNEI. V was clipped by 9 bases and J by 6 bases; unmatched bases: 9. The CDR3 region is CARTQGTGGDGYTF. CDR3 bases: TGTGCCAGAACCCAAGGGACAGGGGGTGATGGCTACACCTTC.

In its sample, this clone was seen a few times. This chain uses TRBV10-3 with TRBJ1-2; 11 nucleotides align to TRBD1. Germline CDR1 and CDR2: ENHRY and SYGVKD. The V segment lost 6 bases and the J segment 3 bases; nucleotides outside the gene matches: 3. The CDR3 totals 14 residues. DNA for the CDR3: TGTGCCATCAGCTGGGACAGGGGGGACTATGGCTACACCTTC. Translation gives CAISWDRGDYGYTF.

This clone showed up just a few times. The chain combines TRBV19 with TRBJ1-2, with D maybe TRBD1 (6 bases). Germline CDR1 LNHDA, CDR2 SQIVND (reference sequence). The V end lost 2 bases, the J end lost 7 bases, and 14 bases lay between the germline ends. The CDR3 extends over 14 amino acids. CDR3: CASSIFPGALGYTF. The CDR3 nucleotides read TGTGCCAGTAGTATATTCCCAGGGGCTCTTGGCTACACCTTC.

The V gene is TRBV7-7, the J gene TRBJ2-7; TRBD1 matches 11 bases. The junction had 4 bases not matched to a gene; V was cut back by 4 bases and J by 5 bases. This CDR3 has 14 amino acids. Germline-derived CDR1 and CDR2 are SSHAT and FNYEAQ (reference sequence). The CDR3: CASSSGTGGHEQYF. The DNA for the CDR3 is TGTGCCAGCAGCTCCGGGACAGGGGGTCACGAGCAGTACTTC.

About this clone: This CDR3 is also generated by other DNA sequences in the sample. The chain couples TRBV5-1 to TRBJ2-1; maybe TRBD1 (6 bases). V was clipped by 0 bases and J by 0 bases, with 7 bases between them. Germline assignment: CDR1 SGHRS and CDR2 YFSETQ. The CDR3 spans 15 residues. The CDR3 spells CASSLEGGSYNEQFF. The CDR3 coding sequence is TGCGCCAGCAGCTTGGAAGGGGGCTCCTACAATGAGCAGTTCTTC.

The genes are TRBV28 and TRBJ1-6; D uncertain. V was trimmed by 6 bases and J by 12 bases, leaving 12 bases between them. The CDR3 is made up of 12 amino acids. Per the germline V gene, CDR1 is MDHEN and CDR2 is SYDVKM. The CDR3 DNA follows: TGTGCCAGCAGGGGCCTCGTCAAACCCCTCCACTTT. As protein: CASRGLVKPLHF.

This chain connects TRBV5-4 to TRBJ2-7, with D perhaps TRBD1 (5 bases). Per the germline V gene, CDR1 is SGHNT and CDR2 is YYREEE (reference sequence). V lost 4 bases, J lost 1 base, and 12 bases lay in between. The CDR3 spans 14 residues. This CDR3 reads CASSKYPGSYEQYF. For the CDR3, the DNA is TGTGCCAGCAGCAAGTACCCAGGGTCCTACGAGCAGTACTTC.

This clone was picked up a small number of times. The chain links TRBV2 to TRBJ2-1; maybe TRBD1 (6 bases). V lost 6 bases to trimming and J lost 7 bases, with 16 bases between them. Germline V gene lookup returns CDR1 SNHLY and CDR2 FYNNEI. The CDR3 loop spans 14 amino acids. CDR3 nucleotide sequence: TGTGCCAGCAGGAGGGACAATTACTATAATGAGCAGTTCTTC. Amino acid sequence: CASRRDNYYNEQFF.

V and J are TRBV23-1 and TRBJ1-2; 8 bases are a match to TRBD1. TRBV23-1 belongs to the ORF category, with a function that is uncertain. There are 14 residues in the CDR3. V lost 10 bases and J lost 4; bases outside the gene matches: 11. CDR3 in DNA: TGCGCCACCTCGTTGCAGGGGGCGTGCTATGGCTACACCTTC. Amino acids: CATSLQGACYGYTF.

CDR3 sequence (DNA): TGTGCCAGCAGCCAAGATACGGTGGGACTCGCCATGTTTGGCGGGGAGCTGTTTTTT. Translation: CASSQDTVGLAMFGGELFF. The chain uses TRBV4-2 and TRBJ2-2, with D perhaps TRBD2 (6 bases). CDR3 length: 19 amino acids. From germline, CDR1 is LGHNA and CDR2 YNFKEQ. Trimming pared 0 bases from V and 7 bases from J, leaving 24 bases between.